This T cell receptor (beta chain) was identified in a study of blood T cell repertoires in COVID-19. Looking at the study overall: Sample material is recorded as cDNA or gDNA derived from T cells, B-cell-depleted T cells, or PBMCs.

Method: immunoSEQ multiplex PCR; TCRdb's copy keeps in-frame clones and lacks some. Here the sample spans about 130,000 clones, approximately 74% being singletons. A few counts support this clone. Followed longitudinally, the Seattle patients had been enrolled during active infection. The CDR3 has 15 amino acids. The ends lost 5 bases at V and 6 bases at J; junction bases unmatched: 8. The V gene's germline CDR1 is SGHTA and CDR2 FQGNSA. Sequencing used peripheral blood. The receptor was derived from a man aged 80 or over with COVID-19, enrolled during active disease. The V and J genes are TRBV7-2 and TRBJ2-1; 9 nucleotides match TRBD1. CDR3 residues: CASSESGTGPNEQFF. The CDR3 region has the DNA TGTGCCAGCAGCGAGTCCGGGACAGGGCCCAATGAGCAGTTCTTC. The whole variable domain, filled in from reference TRBV7-2 and TRBJ2-1, reads GAGVSQSPSNKVTEKGKDVELRCDPISGHTALYWYRQSLGQGLEFLIYFQGNSAPDKSGLPSDRFSAERTGGSVSTLTIQRTQQEDSAVYLCASSESGTGPNEQFFGPGTRLTVL.